The 16 T cell receptor beta chains reported below all come from one sample, sequenced in a study of long-term antiretroviral therapy in people with HIV. At the survey level, the v3.0 immunoSEQ assay was run. Profiled with immunoSEQ multiplex PCR; TCRdb holds only in-frame clones, not every one. The table records roughly 18,000 clones, around 78% of them present only once. This material consisted of unsorted PBMCs, taken 2.2 years after starting antiretroviral therapy. Every receptor here comes from a man in his forties or fifties with HIV.

This clone turned up a few times. The chain combines TRBV29-1 with TRBJ1-1, with D hard to call. The germline V and J ends were trimmed by 7 bases and 1 base, with 10 bases remaining between them. The CDR3 runs 12 residues. In germline, CDR1 is SQVTM, CDR2 ANQGSEA. CDR3 in DNA: TGCAGCGCAGTACCGAGGAACACTGAAGCTTTCTTT. Protein product: CSAVPRNTEAFF.

The chain is built from TRBV6-1 and TRBJ1-2; 11 bases align to TRBD1. The CDR3 covers 14 residues. The ends lost 3 bases at V and 7 bases at J; junction bases unmatched: 4. Germline CDR1 is MNHNS and CDR2 is SASEGT. CDR3 DNA sequence: TGTGCCAGCAGTGACGGGACAGGGGGACGTGGCTACACCTTC. Translated: CASSDGTGGRGYTF.

The chain links TRBV4-3 to TRBJ2-7; D is undetermined. CDR1 is LGHNA, CDR2 YSLEER, per germline. Trimming pared 0 bases from V and 2 bases from J, leaving 11 bases between. This CDR3 is 15 amino acids long. The CDR3 region is CASSQDRNPTYEQYF. Here the CDR3 DNA reads TGCGCCAGCAGCCAAGATAGGAATCCTACCTACGAGCAGTACTTC.

The chain combines TRBV6-5 with TRBJ2-7; 8 bases are shared with TRBD2. CDR1 MNHEY and CDR2 SVGAGI come from the germline V gene. V lost 0 bases to trimming and J lost 9 bases; unmatched junction nucleotides: 7. The CDR3 is 14 amino acids. DNA for the CDR3: TGTGCCAGCAGTTACTCGACGGGGGCGGGAGGGCAGTACTTC. Amino acids: CASSYSTGAGGQYF.

The chain combines TRBV7-3 with TRBJ2-1; D is possibly TRBD1 or TRBD2 (5 bases each). The CDR3 is 15 amino acids. The germline V and J ends were trimmed by 1 base and 5 bases, with 12 bases remaining between them. Germline V gene sequence: CDR1 SGHTA, CDR2 FQGTGA. DNA for the CDR3: TGTGCCAGCAGCTTAAGAGGGGCCGAAAACAATGAGCAGTTCTTC. As protein: CASSLRGAENNEQFF. The full variable domain, its missing parts supplied by reference TRBV7-3 and TRBJ2-1, is GAGVSQTPSNKVTEKGKYVELRCDPISGHTALYWYRQSLGQGPEFLIYFQGTGAADDSGLPNDRFFAVRPEGSVSTLKIQRTERGDSAVYLCASSLRGAENNEQFFGPGTRLTVL.

The J gene is TRBJ2-7, the V gene TRBV5-4, with 7 bases aligning to TRBD1. This CDR3 has 14 amino acids. V gave up 4 bases and J gave up 4 bases; unmatched junction bases: 8. Germline lookup yields CDR1 SGHNT and CDR2 YYREEE (reference sequence). The CDR3 coding sequence is TGTGCCAGCAGCCGGAAACAGGGGAAATACGAGCAGTACTTC. Translating it yields CASSRKQGKYEQYF.

CDR3 loop: CASSQDGRSYEQYF. The CDR3 DNA reads TGTGCCAGCAGCCAGGACGGACGCTCCTACGAGCAGTACTTC. The chain recombines TRBV7-9 with TRBJ2-7; D is ambiguous. The germline CDR1 and CDR2 sequences are SEHNR and FQNEAQ (reference sequence). The CDR3 sequence is 14 residues long. With 5 bases removed from V and 0 bases from J, the gap between germline ends came to 11 bases.

This clone has just one count. The rearrangement uses TRBV7-8 and TRBJ2-7; 7 bases fit TRBD2. With 5 bases clipped from V and 4 bases from J, the junction kept 2 bases outside the gene matches. In germline, CDR1 is SGHVS, CDR2 FQNEAQ. The CDR3 has 12 amino acids. CDR3 nucleotides: TGTGCCAGCAGCGGGGGGGGGTACGAGCAGTACTTC. Translating it yields CASSGGGYEQYF.

This clone occurred once. The chain joins TRBV18 to TRBJ2-1, with D possibly TRBD2 on 5 matching bases. CDR3 size: 11 residues. V lost 6 bases to trimming and J lost 8 bases, with 8 bases between them. Germline V gene sequence: CDR1 KGHSH, CDR2 LQKENI. The CDR3 sequence is CASSRADEQFF. The CDR3 DNA sequence: TGTGCCAGCTCGCGGGCAGATGAGCAGTTCTTC. The full variable domain, rest sourced from reference TRBV18 and TRBJ2-1, is NAGVMQNPRHLVRRRGQEARLRCSPMKGHSHVYWYRQLPEEGLKFMVYLQKENIIDESGMPKERFSAEFPKEGPSILRIQQVVRGDSAAYFCASSRADEQFFGPGTRLTVL.

This chain connects TRBV7-2 to TRBJ2-3; D tentatively fits TRBD1 or TRBD2 (6 bases each). The CDR3 length is 18 residues. In germline, CDR1 is SGHTA, CDR2 FQGNSA. Trimming took 1 base from V and 5 from J, leaving 22 bases between them. CDR3 loop: CASSLVGPPGARGDTQYF. CDR3 coding DNA: TGTGCCAGCAGCTTAGTGGGCCCCCCGGGGGCTCGGGGAGATACGCAGTATTTT. Full variable domain (missing parts from reference TRBV7-2 and TRBJ2-3): GAGVSQSPSNKVTEKGKDVELRCDPISGHTALYWYRQSLGQGLEFLIYFQGNSAPDKSGLPSDRFSAERTGGSVSTLTIQRTQQEDSAVYLCASSLVGPPGARGDTQYFGPGTRLTVL.

The chain is built from TRBV18 and TRBJ2-5; D may be TRBD1 (6 bases). Trimming cost V 3 bases and J 5 bases, with 16 bases left between them. This CDR3 contains 15 residues. Germline values: CDR1 KGHSH, CDR2 LQKENI. Here the CDR3 reads CASSPSRGSVETQYF. In nucleotides, the CDR3 is TGTGCCAGCTCACCGAGCAGGGGATCGGTGGAGACCCAGTACTTC. The full variable domain, completed using reference TRBV18 and TRBJ2-5, is NAGVMQNPRHLVRRRGQEARLRCSPMKGHSHVYWYRQLPEEGLKFMVYLQKENIIDESGMPKERFSAEFPKEGPSILRIQQVVRGDSAAYFCASSPSRGSVETQYFGPGTRLLVL.

Only a few counts were recorded for this clone. CDR3 loop: CASSQGLAGVGDTQYF. In DNA, the CDR3 is TGTGCCAGCTCACAGGGACTAGCGGGAGTAGGAGATACGCAGTATTTT. The chain is built from TRBV18 and TRBJ2-3; 14 bases agree with TRBD2. Germline V gives CDR1 KGHSH, CDR2 LQKENI. CDR3 length equals 16 residues. V lost 4 bases and J lost 5; bases outside the gene matches: 5.

The V and J genes are TRBV11-2 and TRBJ2-7; perhaps TRBD1 as D (6 bases). Looked up from germline, CDR1 is SGHAT and CDR2 is FQNNGV. The CDR3 contains 17 residues. V was clipped by 3 bases and J by 1 base, with 19 bases between them. In DNA, the CDR3 is TGTGCCAGCAGCTTCGGTCCGCAGGGACACTATTCCTACGAGCAGTACTTC. Residues: CASSFGPQGHYSYEQYF.

By share, this clone ranks as medium-sized. The J gene is TRBJ1-5, the V gene TRBV4-3, with a tentative D call TRBD1 (5 bases). Germline CDR1 and CDR2: LGHNA and YSLEER. The CDR3 consists of 18 residues. V dropped 4 bases and J dropped 3 bases, with 22 bases sitting between them. As DNA, the CDR3 is TGCGCCAGCAGCCTCCACCCGAACCGGGGGGGTTCCAATCAGCCCCAGCATTTT. Protein product: CASSLHPNRGGSNQPQHF.

The chain uses TRBV7-8 and TRBJ2-2; tentatively, D is TRBD2 (6 bases). Looked up from germline, CDR1 is SGHVS and CDR2 is FQNEAQ. V lost 2 bases to trimming and J lost 7 bases, with 17 bases between them. This CDR3 is 16 amino acids long. This CDR3 is CASSLITGVGGGELFF. The CDR3 nucleotides are TGTGCCAGCAGCTTAATAACGGGAGTGGGGGGCGGGGAGCTGTTTTTT.

This chain links TRBV4-1 with TRBJ2-5, with TRBD2 identical over 8 bases. Trimming at V came to 0 bases and at J to 9 bases, leaving 15 bases not matched to a gene. The length of the CDR3 is 17 residues. Germline CDR1 is MGHRA and CDR2 is YSYEKL. The CDR3 spells CASSQEGRGGLRLAQYF. Here the CDR3 DNA reads TGCGCCAGCAGCCAAGAAGGGCGCGGGGGGTTAAGATTGGCCCAGTACTTC.